This TCR beta chain is from a study of sequential checkpoint blockade in melanoma. Treatment meaning: randomized to nivolumab then ipilimumab (arm A) or the reverse (arm B). Patients had received no earlier DNA-damaging chemotherapy. This clone was seen just once. V was shortened by 4 bases and J by 4 bases, with 17 bases between the two germline ends. This CDR3 is 14 amino acids long. The germline V gene has CDR1 SQVTM and CDR2 ANQGSEA. Generated by immunoSEQ multiplex PCR, the TCRdb table keeps only in-frame clones and is missing some. The sample holds roughly 20,000 clones, around 88% seen once. The chain carries TRBV29-1 and TRBJ2-7, with D possibly matching TRBD2 (6 bases). This receptor was obtained from a human donor with melanoma. Source: CD8+ T cells sorted from blood (inferred from file names), taken from a patient given nivolumab and ipilimumab in sequence. This CDR3 reads CSVAMFGRGYEQYF. In DNA form, the CDR3 reads TGCAGCGTTGCAATGTTTGGCCGGGGGTACGAGCAGTACTTC.